The 25 T cell receptor beta chains below were found in one sample sequenced in a study of cytomegalovirus exposure and HLA in healthy donors. Sequencing was performed with immunoSEQ multiplex PCR; in TCRdb, only in-frame clones are kept and a portion is missing. Of more than 80,000 clones detected, 88% appear once; the ten largest clones hold less than 2%. Material for sequencing was PBMCs. The source is a woman between 18 and 30 years old in good health and CMV-seropositive.

The V gene is TRBV6-6, the J gene TRBJ2-5, with TRBD1 as a possible D gene (5 bases). Germline V gene lookup returns CDR1 MNHNY and CDR2 SVGAGI (reference sequence). V lost 6 bases to trimming and J lost 5 bases, with 10 bases between them. CDR3 length: 12 amino acids. This chain's CDR3 is CASSSDTETQYF. The CDR3 coding sequence is TGTGCCAGCAGCTCGGACACTGAGACCCAGTACTTC.

The chain has TRBV7-9 and TRBJ2-5, with 10 bases matching TRBD2. The CDR3 length is 17 residues. After removal of 5 bases from V and 1 base from J, the junction contained 10 bases not matched to a gene. Germline CDR1 reads SEHNR; CDR2 reads FQNEAQ (reference sequence). The CDR3 DNA is TGTGCCAGCAGCGGTAGGGGCCAGCGGGGGGGCCAAGAGACCCAGTACTTC. This gives the protein CASSGRGQRGGQETQYF.

The V and J genes are TRBV9 and TRBJ1-6, with TRBD1 identical over 7 bases. The CDR3 is made up of 15 amino acids. J gave up 9 bases and V 4 bases, and 10 bases lay outside the gene matches. CDR1 SGDLS and CDR2 YYNGEE come from the germline V gene. The CDR3 DNA follows: TGTGCCAGCAGCAGGGGGCGCGACCAAATTTCACCCCTCCACTTT. It yields the protein CASSRGRDQISPLHF. Combining the CDR3 with reference TRBV9 and TRBJ1-6 gives the whole variable domain DSGVTQTPKHLITATGQRVTLRCSPRSGDLSVYWYQQSLDQGLQFLIQYYNGEERAKGNILERFSAQQFPDLHSELNLSSLELGDSALYFCASSRGRDQISPLHFGNGTRLTVT.

V gene TRBV2 combines with J gene TRBJ2-7, with D tentatively TRBD2 (6 bases). V was shortened by 3 bases and J by 5 bases, with 14 bases between the two germline ends. Germline CDR1 reads SNHLY; CDR2 reads FYNNEI. The CDR3 spans 14 residues. CDR3 residues: CASSEERANHEQYV. In DNA form, the CDR3 reads TGTGCCAGCAGTGAGGAGCGGGCGAACCACGAGCAGTACGTC.

V usage is TRBV10-1 and J usage is TRBJ1-3; D is possibly TRBD1 (5 bases). Germline V gene sequence: CDR1 WNHNN, CDR2 SYGVQD (reference sequence). The CDR3 is 13 amino acids. Trimming left V 8 bases short and J 1 base short, with 9 bases between. The CDR3 protein is CASSRDSGNTIYF. The CDR3 coding sequence is TGCGCCAGCTCCAGGGATTCTGGAAACACCATATATTTT.

V is TRBV10-3 and J is TRBJ1-4; 10 bases match TRBD1. The V gene end was trimmed by 4 bases and the J gene end by 8 bases; junction bases not matched to a gene: 10. The germline V gene encodes CDR1 ENHRY and CDR2 SYGVKD. The CDR3 runs to 16 residues. The CDR3: CAISAGQGSVGEKLFF. Written as DNA, the CDR3 is TGTGCCATCAGTGCGGGACAGGGGAGTGTAGGAGAAAAACTGTTTTTT.

The V gene is TRBV11-2, the J gene TRBJ1-2, with TRBD1 as a possible D gene (6 bases). The CDR3 sequence is 16 residues long. Trimming took off 5 bases at V and 3 bases at J, with 19 bases between the two ends. Germline lookup yields CDR1 SGHAT and CDR2 FQNNGV. CDR3 nucleotide sequence: TGTGCCAGCAGCCGAGGTGTAAGGAACAGGGACTATGGCTACACCTTC. It translates to CASSRGVRNRDYGYTF.

The chain links TRBV5-1 to TRBJ2-2; 7 bases fit TRBD2. V lost 3 bases to trimming and J lost 6 bases; unmatched junction nucleotides: 2. Germline assignment: CDR1 SGHRS and CDR2 YFSETQ. The CDR3 has 13 residues. The CDR3 bases are TGCGCCAGCAGCTCGGGGGGTGCCGGGGAGCTGTTTTTT. It is translated as CASSSGGAGELFF.

This rearrangement joins TRBV7-9 to TRBJ1-1, with TRBD1 matching over 11 bases. CDR1 and CDR2 from the germline V gene are SEHNR and FQNEAQ (reference sequence). The CDR3 loop spans 15 amino acids. With 5 bases clipped from V and 6 bases from J, the junction kept 8 bases outside the gene matches. CDR3 nucleotide sequence: TGTGCCAGCAGCCAATTTACGGGACAGGGGGCTGAAGCTTTCTTT. Protein sequence: CASSQFTGQGAEAFF.

CDR3 amino acids: CASRRAGGSTDTQYF. The CDR3 coding sequence is TGTGCCAGCAGACGAGCGGGGGGCAGCACAGATACGCAGTATTTT. The chain recombines TRBV11-2 with TRBJ2-3; TRBD2 matches at 9 bases. The CDR3 loop spans 15 amino acids. Germline V CDR1 and CDR2: SGHAT, FQNNGV. V shed 6 bases, J shed 0 bases, and the junction held 4 bases outside the gene matches.

The chain has TRBV2 and TRBJ2-1, with TRBD1 matching 7 bases. The junction had 11 bases not matched to a gene; V was cut back by 8 bases and J by 4 bases. The length of the CDR3 is 15 residues. Per the germline V gene, CDR1 is SNHLY and CDR2 is FYNNEI. The CDR3 spells CASRPPGQPYNEQFF. The DNA of the CDR3 is TGTGCCAGCCGGCCCCCGGGACAGCCATACAATGAGCAGTTCTTC.

The chain is built from TRBV6-5 and TRBJ2-3, with D possibly being TRBD1 (6 bases). Germline V gene sequence: CDR1 MNHEY, CDR2 SVGAGI. Trimming cost V 5 bases and J 1 base, with 13 bases left between them. This CDR3 contains 15 residues. The CDR3 is CASSRTDGGTDTQYF. CDR3 nucleotide sequence: TGTGCCAGCAGTAGGACAGACGGAGGCACAGATACGCAGTATTTT.

The chain recombines TRBV29-1 with TRBJ2-5, with D possibly matching TRBD2 (5 bases). Germline V lookup: CDR1 SQVTM, CDR2 ANQGSEA. The CDR3 covers 13 residues. V lost 5 bases and J 1 base, leaving 11 bases between the germline ends. CDR3 sequence: CSVLRAIQETQYF. The CDR3 DNA reads TGCAGCGTTCTGAGGGCTATCCAAGAGACCCAGTACTTC.

CDR3 protein: CASSLLAGSGNEQFF. The CDR3 DNA reads TGTGCCAGCAGCTTGTTAGCGGGTTCGGGCAATGAGCAGTTCTTC. This rearrangement joins TRBV7-8 to TRBJ2-1, with TRBD2 identical over 7 bases. Trimming at V came to 3 bases and at J to 6 bases, leaving 8 bases not matched to a gene. This CDR3 spans 15 amino acids. Germline CDR1 and CDR2: SGHVS and FQNEAQ. Variable domain in full (rest from reference TRBV7-8 and TRBJ2-1): GAGVSQSPRYKVAKRGQDVALRCDPISGHVSLFWYQQALGQGPEFLTYFQNEAQLDKSGLPSDRFFAERPEGSVSTLKIQRTQQEDSAVYLCASSLLAGSGNEQFFGPGTRLTVL.

The rearrangement links TRBV11-1 to TRBJ1-6; D gene uncertain. CDR1 and CDR2 from the germline V gene are SGHAT and FQDESV (reference sequence). The V gene lost 5 bases and the J gene lost 10 bases, with 9 bases spanning the gap. CDR3 length equals 12 residues. The CDR3, as DNA: TGTGCCAGCAGCCCAGGCGGGTCACCCCTCCACTTT. It specifies CASSPGGSPLHF.

J is TRBJ2-3 and V is TRBV6-4; 8 bases are a match to TRBD1. The V segment lost 0 bases and the J segment 4 bases; nucleotides outside the gene matches: 6. The CDR3 spans 16 residues. Germline-derived CDR1 and CDR2 are MRHNA and SNTAGT. This CDR3 is CASSDSPGGGSDTQYF. DNA of the CDR3: TGTGCCAGCAGTGACTCCCCAGGGGGCGGCTCAGATACGCAGTATTTT.

This clone showed up just once. J is TRBJ2-5 and V is TRBV5-8; D unclear. The V end lost 1 base, the J end lost 1 base, and 5 bases lay between the germline ends. The CDR3 is made up of 13 amino acids. Germline CDR1 SGHTS, CDR2 YDEGEE. The CDR3 DNA reads as TGTGCCAGCAGCTTGCTCCTCCAAGAGACCCAGTACTTC. Protein sequence: CASSLLLQETQYF.

The chain recombines TRBV4-1 with TRBJ2-3, with TRBD2 matching 8 bases. Germline CDR1 and CDR2: MGHRA and YSYEKL. The CDR3 is 17 residues long. J gave up 5 bases and V 1 base, and 11 bases lay outside the gene matches. In nucleotides, the CDR3 is TGCGCCAGCAGCCAAGGTTTGGTGGGCGGGGGGTTAGATACGCAGTATTTT. Translated, it gives CASSQGLVGGGLDTQYF.

In nucleotides, the CDR3 is TGTGCCAGCGCTCGGGGAGGGGTGGGAGATACGCAGTATTTT. Amino acids: CASARGGVGDTQYF. The gene calls are TRBV27 and TRBJ2-3; 7 bases match TRBD2. CDR3 size: 14 residues. Germline values: CDR1 MNHEY, CDR2 SMNVEV (reference sequence). The V segment lost 8 bases and the J segment 5 bases; nucleotides outside the gene matches: 10.

The chain uses TRBV5-1 and TRBJ1-2; D gene uncertain. Trimming pared 3 bases from V and 2 bases from J, leaving 8 bases between. CDR1 SGHRS and CDR2 YFSETQ come from the germline V gene. The CDR3 runs to 13 residues. CDR3 nucleotide sequence: TGCGCCAGCAGCTCGGCGGGCAACTATGGCTACACCTTC. Its translation is CASSSAGNYGYTF.

This sequence joins TRBV7-2 and TRBJ2-2; 9 bases agree with TRBD2. CDR1 and CDR2 from the germline V gene are SGHTA and FQGNSA. The CDR3 is 16 amino acids. With V trimmed by 4 bases and J by 5 bases, 8 bases remained unmatched. CDR3: CASSSSGTSFTGELFF. In nucleotides, the CDR3 is TGTGCCAGCAGCTCCTCCGGGACTAGCTTTACCGGGGAGCTGTTTTTT.

The CDR3 DNA reads as TGTGCCAGCAGTCCCCTAAGGGGCAAAAGTTTTGCTGAAGCTTTCTTT. Protein sequence: CASSPLRGKSFAEAFF. The rearrangement joins TRBV27 to TRBJ1-1; perhaps TRBD1 as D (5 bases). CDR3 length: 16 amino acids. V shed 5 bases and J shed 6 bases, with 22 bases lying between them. Germline V CDR1 and CDR2: MNHEY, SMNVEV (reference sequence).

The CDR3, as DNA: TGTGCCAGCAGCCCATCCGAGCTGGGCGGGAGGGAGCAGTACTTC. It specifies CASSPSELGGREQYF. The chain is built from TRBV11-2 and TRBJ2-7; 8 bases are shared with TRBD2. Per the germline V gene, CDR1 is SGHAT and CDR2 is FQNNGV. The CDR3 runs to 15 residues. Trimming cost V 5 bases and J 7 bases; bases outside gene matches: 13.

The rearrangement links TRBV6-6 to TRBJ2-7, with D unresolved. V shed 3 bases and J shed 3 bases, with 9 bases lying between them. The germline V gene encodes CDR1 MNHNY and CDR2 SVGAGI (reference sequence). The CDR3 is made up of 13 amino acids. CDR3 residues: CASSYLRNYEQYV. CDR3 nucleotides: TGTGCCAGCAGTTATTTGCGCAACTACGAGCAGTACGTC.

This chain links TRBV15 with TRBJ2-5, with D unresolved. Germline-derived CDR1 and CDR2 are LNHNV and YYDKDF (reference sequence). The CDR3 spans 14 residues. The V end was cut by 5 bases, the J end by 1 base, with 11 bases between. The CDR3 sequence is CATSAGVRQETQYF. CDR3 sequence (DNA): TGTGCCACCAGCGCCGGAGTTCGCCAAGAGACCCAGTACTTC.